One and the same sample provided the 20 T cell receptor beta chains below, sequenced in a study of post-analysis software for immune sequencing data. Unique molecular identifiers had been added to the TCR beta cDNA libraries. TCRdb analysed the PCR reads with MiXCR anew, one entry per CDR3 protein. The sample includes over 300,000 distinct CDR3 sequences, around 37% seen only once; the top ten take around 15%. The antigens these receptors bind are not known. Study findings and constraints: The study found TRBV5-6, TRBV5-1 and TRBV20-1 among five or six TRBV segments more frequent in patients than controls.

The source material was blood. These receptors all stem from a girl between 5 and 17 years old with multiple sclerosis.

The chain uses TRBV30 and TRBJ2-7; the D is unclear. Trimming stripped 4 bases from V and 0 bases from J, with 13 bases between. The CDR3 spans 14 residues. Germline V gene data show CDR1 as GTSNPN and CDR2 as SVGIG (reference sequence). In nucleotides, the CDR3 is TGTGCCTGGACCACGGGTGTTAGCTCCTACGAGCAGTACTTC. It is translated as CAWTTGVSSYEQYF.

This clonotype was seen a few times. The V call is TRBV12-5, the J call TRBJ2-5; 7 bases are a match to TRBD1. The J call could be wrong; TRBJ2-7 is a better fit for the DNA end. Per germline, CDR1 LGHNT and CDR2 FRNRAP. This CDR3 contains 17 residues. CDR3 protein: CASGFALLNRGGNEQYF. Here the CDR3 DNA reads TGTGCTAGTGGTTTTGCTCTGCTGAACAGGGGTGGTAACGAGCAGTACTTC.

This clonotype has a handful of counts. The chain carries TRBV12-3 or TRBV12-4 and TRBJ2-3, with 8 bases aligning to TRBD2. The CDR3 is made up of 15 amino acids. V shed 3 bases, J shed 5 bases, and the junction held 7 bases outside the gene matches. The DNA of the CDR3 is TGTGCCAGCAGTTTCACTAGCGGATTCCGAGATACGCAGTATTTT. This gives the protein CASSFTSGFRDTQYF.

At least ten counts were recorded for this clonotype. The chain has TRBV29-1 and TRBJ1-2; D unclear. Trimming shortened V by 4 bases and J by 3 bases, and 15 bases separated the two germline ends. Germline CDR1 is SQVTM and CDR2 is ANQGSEA. The CDR3 is made up of 14 amino acids. CDR3 in amino acids: CSVVGGPWDYGYTF. CDR3 coding DNA: TGCAGCGTTGTAGGCGGCCCCTGGGACTATGGCTACACCTTC.

This clonotype was detected only a few times. The chain recombines TRBV9 with TRBJ2-1, with D possibly TRBD2 on 5 matching bases. The ends were cut back, 5 bases at V and 0 bases at J, with 12 bases in the middle. The germline V gene has CDR1 SGDLS and CDR2 YYNGEE. The CDR3 has 15 amino acids. The CDR3 DNA reads as TGTGCCAGCAGGAGAGGGAGCTCCTCCTACAATGAGCAGTTCTTC. Translation gives CASRRGSSSYNEQFF.

This chain joins TRBV12-3 or TRBV12-4 and TRBJ2-7; D may be TRBD1 (6 bases). Deletions cut 8 bases from V and 0 bases from J, with 14 bases between. The CDR3 has 14 amino acids. The chain's CDR3 is CASSQGQFSYEQYF. CDR3 coding DNA: TGTGCCAGCTCCCAGGGGCAGTTCTCCTACGAGCAGTACTTC.

In its sample, this clonotype was seen a few times. The rearrangement joins TRBV4-2 to TRBJ2-3, with 7 bases fitting TRBD2. V lost 1 base and J lost 0; bases outside the gene matches: 4. There are 16 residues in the CDR3. Germline V gene data show CDR1 as LGHNA and CDR2 as YNFKEQ. The CDR3 loop reads CASSQVGRGSTDTQYF. CDR3 bases: TGTGCCAGCAGCCAAGTCGGGCGGGGGAGCACAGATACGCAGTATTTT.

This clonotype was seen more than once but under ten times. J is TRBJ2-7 and V is TRBV28; D remains unclear. The germline V gene has CDR1 MDHEN and CDR2 SYDVKM. The V end lost 3 bases, the J end lost 2 bases, and 23 bases lay between the germline ends. The CDR3 runs 18 residues. The CDR3 DNA sequence: TGTGCCAGCAGTTTCTGGACCGTGGGAAAGGGTGAGGCCTACGAGCAGTACTTC. This codes for CASSFWTVGKGEAYEQYF.

A few counts support this clonotype. The chain carries TRBV5-1 and TRBJ1-5; D gene uncertain. The CDR3 has 14 residues. The V and J ends lost 4 bases and 2 bases respectively, with 10 bases between them. The germline V gene has CDR1 SGHRS and CDR2 YFSETQ. The CDR3 nucleotides read TGCGCCAGCAGCATTTCTGGGGGCAATCAGCCCCAGCATTTT. Its translation is CASSISGGNQPQHF.

This clonotype turned up a few times. This CDR3 reads CASSLVPLTSGGGKTQYF. CDR3 DNA sequence: TGTGCCAGCAGCTTAGTGCCCCTTACTAGCGGGGGGGGAAAGACCCAGTACTTC. The chain carries TRBV7-2 and TRBJ2-5; 13 bases map to TRBD2. This CDR3 is 18 amino acids long. V shed 1 base, J shed 6 bases, and the junction held 11 bases outside the gene matches. Germline assignment: CDR1 SGHTA and CDR2 FQGNSA.

J is TRBJ2-2 and V is TRBV12-3 or TRBV12-4; 10 nucleotides line up with TRBD1. V shed 6 bases, J shed 6 bases, and the junction held 7 bases outside the gene matches. This CDR3 has 15 residues. The CDR3 bases are TGTGCCAGCAGGCCTGGGACAGGGGAGGCCGGGGAGCTGTTTTTT. Translated, it gives CASRPGTGEAGELFF.

CDR3 sequence reads: CASRGSLGYNEQFF. The CDR3 DNA reads as TGCGCCAGCCGGGGGAGCCTAGGGTACAATGAGCAGTTCTTC. The chain is built from TRBV5-1 and TRBJ2-1; tentative D call: TRBD2 (6 bases). V gave up 7 bases and J gave up 4 bases, with 15 bases separating them. The CDR3 runs to 14 residues. Per the germline V gene, CDR1 is SGHRS and CDR2 is YFSETQ.

The V gene is TRBV29-1, the J gene TRBJ1-1; D is uncertain. V lost 4 bases and J 4 bases, leaving 7 bases between the germline ends. The CDR3 consists of 11 residues. Germline V gives CDR1 SQVTM, CDR2 ANQGSEA. CDR3 in amino acids: CSVGEGTEAFF. The CDR3 DNA reads TGCAGCGTTGGAGAAGGCACTGAAGCTTTCTTT.

This clonotype appeared a single time. Possible read error: a much larger clone is one base away. This chain joins TRBV12-3 or TRBV12-4 and TRBJ1-1; D ambiguous. Trimming pared 10 bases from V and 2 bases from J, leaving 17 bases between. This CDR3 has 14 residues. CDR3 sequence (DNA): TGTGCCATCGTACTAGGACGGGTAAACACTGAAGCTTTCTTT. Its translation is CAIVLGRVNTEAFF.

The rearrangement links TRBV5-6 to TRBJ1-1; D possibly corresponds to TRBD1 (6 bases). In germline, CDR1 is SGHDT, CDR2 YYEEEE. V lost 0 bases to trimming and J lost 1 base, with 13 bases between them. This CDR3 contains 16 residues. The CDR3 loop is CASSLGGRGWNTEAFF. The CDR3 region has the DNA TGTGCCAGCAGCTTGGGGGGGCGCGGCTGGAACACTGAAGCTTTCTTT.

This clonotype was found a few times. This chain joins TRBV6-2 or TRBV6-3 and TRBJ2-7, with D hard to call. V was clipped by 6 bases and J by 6 bases, with 9 bases between them. Germline V gene data show CDR1 as MNHEY and CDR2 as SVGEGT. The length of the CDR3 is 11 residues. As DNA, the CDR3 is TGTGCCAGCAGCCCGTGGCTCGAGCAGTACTTC. This encodes CASSPWLEQYF.

The CDR3 spells CASSQDMGTGGANYGYTF. The CDR3 DNA reads TGTGCCAGCAGCCAAGATATGGGGACAGGGGGCGCTAACTATGGCTACACCTTC. The rearrangement joins TRBV4-2 to TRBJ1-2; 12 bases map to TRBD1. The CDR3 totals 18 residues. J lost 0 bases, V lost 0 bases, and 5 bases had no gene match. CDR1 and CDR2 (germline): LGHNA, YNFKEQ.

This clonotype was observed a single time. A much more abundant neighbour one base away suggests this may be a read error. The chain joins TRBV6-6 to TRBJ1-2; D remains unclear. The length of the CDR3 is 13 residues. Looked up from germline, CDR1 is MNHNY and CDR2 is SVGAGI (reference sequence). DNA for the CDR3: TGTGCCAGCAGTTTGATCCCGAACTGTGGCTACACCTTC. The encoded protein is CASSLIPNCGYTF.

This clonotype turned up a few times. The V and J genes are TRBV20-1 and TRBJ2-1; 8 nucleotides align to TRBD1. CDR3 length equals 14 residues. V was clipped by 6 bases and J by 13 bases; unmatched bases: 17. The germline gives CDR1 DFQATT, CDR2 SNEGSKA (reference sequence). Here the CDR3 reads CSALPPQGVETQFF. The CDR3 region has the DNA TGCAGTGCCTTGCCTCCACAGGGGGTTGAGACCCAGTTCTTC.

Worth noting for this clonotype: One end of the junction fails to match germline, which may point to a read error. The chain is built from TRBV4-1 and TRBJ2-5; 9 positions match TRBD1. The J call may be incorrect, as the DNA end agrees better with TRBJ2-7. The CDR3 has 17 amino acids. Per the germline V gene, CDR1 is MGHRA and CDR2 is YSYEKL. CDR3 amino acids: CVSSQARTGERWYEQYF. The DNA of the CDR3 is TGCGTCAGCAGCCAAGCCAGGACAGGGGAAAGATGGTACGAGCAGTACTTC.